These T cell receptor beta chains were read from a single sample in a study of blood T cell repertoires in COVID-19. Measured with immunoSEQ multiplex PCR; TCRdb has only the in-frame clones, and not every one. This sample has around 250,000 clones, with roughly 84% found just once. Source material: PBMCs or T cells enriched from blood (not recorded which). These receptors all stem from a man aged 50 or older who had recovered from COVID-19. Each CDR3 is given with its conserved first and last residue. A D gene is named only where the DNA matches it firmly. Only part of the rows carry a size: once, few, many, or a class if the clone is expanded.

v_gene: TRBV11-3; j_gene: TRBJ2-3; abundance: NA; d_gene: TRBD2; CDR3nt: TGTGCCAGCAGCTTAGGGGCGGGGGGGCCCACAGATACGCAGTATTTT; CDR3aa: CASSLGAGGPTDTQYF
v_gene: TRBV27; j_gene: TRBJ1-1; abundance: once; d_gene: NA; CDR3nt: TGTGCCAGCAGTTCGATGAGGACACGGGGGACTGAAGCTTTCTTT; CDR3aa: CASSSMRTRGTEAFF
v_gene: TRBV19; j_gene: TRBJ1-3; abundance: NA; d_gene: NA; CDR3nt: TGTGCCAGTCAGACAGGCCAGCCCTCTGGAAACACCATATATTTT; CDR3aa: CASQTGQPSGNTIYF
v_gene: TRBV7-2; j_gene: TRBJ1-5; abundance: few; d_gene: NA; CDR3nt: TGTGCCAGCAGCTTAAACGGAGGCAATCAGCCCCAGCATTTT; CDR3aa: CASSLNGGNQPQHF
v_gene: TRBV11-2; j_gene: TRBJ2-5; abundance: NA; d_gene: NA; CDR3nt: TGTGCCAGCAGCTTAGACAGGGCCGAAAAGACCCAGTACTTC; CDR3aa: CASSLDRAEKTQYF
v_gene: TRBV18; j_gene: TRBJ1-1; abundance: NA; d_gene: NA; CDR3nt: TGTGCCAGCTCACGCCGTGGGGGGAGGGCTACTGAAGCTTTCTTT; CDR3aa: CASSRRGGRATEAFF
v_gene: TRBV3-1/TRBV3-2; j_gene: TRBJ2-5; abundance: NA; d_gene: TRBD1; CDR3nt: TGTGCCAGCAGCGGCGGACAGGGGGCGGCCCTCACCCCAGAGACCCAGTACTTC; CDR3aa: CASSGGQGAALTPETQYF
v_gene: TRBV5-1; j_gene: TRBJ1-2; abundance: NA; d_gene: NA; CDR3nt: TGCGCCAGCAGCTTGGGGACAAACTATGGCTACACCTTC; CDR3aa: CASSLGTNYGYTF
v_gene: TRBV11-3; j_gene: TRBJ2-1; abundance: once; d_gene: NA; CDR3nt: TGTGCCAGCAGCCTAATAGCACGAACGCATGAGCAGTTCTTC; CDR3aa: CASSLIARTHEQFF
v_gene: TRBV11-3; j_gene: TRBJ1-1; abundance: NA; d_gene: NA; CDR3nt: TGTGCCAGCAGCTTTTCAGGAACTGAAGCTTTCTTT; CDR3aa: CASSFSGTEAFF
v_gene: TRBV24-1; j_gene: TRBJ1-2; abundance: NA; d_gene: NA; CDR3nt: TGTGCCACCAACCCACAGGCTCCTAACTATGGCTACACCTTC; CDR3aa: CATNPQAPNYGYTF
v_gene: TRBV5-6; j_gene: TRBJ2-7; abundance: once; d_gene: NA; CDR3nt: TGTGCCAGCAGCTTGGCCGTAGCGCTCTACGAGCAGTACTTC; CDR3aa: CASSLAVALYEQYF
v_gene: TRBV7-2; j_gene: TRBJ2-7; abundance: few; d_gene: TRBD2; CDR3nt: TGTGCCAGCAGCTTGGCGGGAGACTACGAGCAGTACTTC; CDR3aa: CASSLAGDYEQYF
v_gene: TRBV24-1; j_gene: TRBJ2-1; abundance: few; d_gene: NA; CDR3nt: TGTGCCACCAGTGATTCTGACAGATTCCAGTTCTTC; CDR3aa: CATSDSDRFQFF
v_gene: TRBV6-1; j_gene: TRBJ2-7; abundance: NA; d_gene: NA; CDR3nt: TGTGCCAGCAGTGAAGGCTGGCAGTCCTACGAGCAGTACTTC; CDR3aa: CASSEGWQSYEQYF
v_gene: TRBV10-1; j_gene: TRBJ1-1; abundance: NA; d_gene: NA; CDR3nt: TGCGCCAGCAGTGGCGGGTTCGACACTGAAGCTTTCTTT; CDR3aa: CASSGGFDTEAFF
v_gene: TRBV5-4; j_gene: TRBJ1-2; abundance: NA; d_gene: NA; CDR3nt: TGTGCCAGCAGCTCCCCGGGACCCGGGGGTTATGGCTACACCTTC; CDR3aa: CASSSPGPGGYGYTF
v_gene: TRBV5-1; j_gene: TRBJ1-2; abundance: NA; d_gene: NA; CDR3nt: TGCGCCAGCAGCTTGGCCTCGGGTGAGGAGCCCTATGGCTACACCTTC; CDR3aa: CASSLASGEEPYGYTF
v_gene: TRBV7-9; j_gene: TRBJ2-3; abundance: NA; d_gene: TRBD2; CDR3nt: TGTGCCAGCAGCTTAGTTAGCGGGGCCCCCACAGATACGCAGTATTTT; CDR3aa: CASSLVSGAPTDTQYF
v_gene: TRBV5-4; j_gene: TRBJ1-1; abundance: NA; d_gene: NA; CDR3nt: TGTGCCAGCAGTGTCTGGGGGCGAAAGACTGAAGCTTTCTTT; CDR3aa: CASSVWGRKTEAFF
v_gene: TRBV19; j_gene: TRBJ2-1; abundance: NA; d_gene: TRBD1; CDR3nt: TGTGCCAGTAGTTCGGCGCGGTACAGGGGGTACAATGAGCAGTTCTTC; CDR3aa: CASSSARYRGYNEQFF
v_gene: TRBV15; j_gene: TRBJ2-1; abundance: NA; d_gene: TRBD1; CDR3nt: TGTGCCACCAGCAGAGGACAGGGCACCTACAATGAGCAGTTCTTC; CDR3aa: CATSRGQGTYNEQFF
v_gene: TRBV29-1; j_gene: TRBJ2-3; abundance: NA; d_gene: TRBD2; CDR3nt: TGCAGCGTTGAAGGCGCAGCGGGAGGCAATTCAGATACGCAGTATTTT; CDR3aa: CSVEGAAGGNSDTQYF